This paragraph covers one T cell receptor beta chain sequence. The record originates from a study of blood T cells in healthy people across ages. In germline, CDR1 is SGDLS, CDR2 YYNGEE. The V gene lost 2 bases and the J gene lost 0 bases, with 5 bases spanning the gap. The CDR3 has 13 residues. A sample-barcoded 5' primer and a J-beta primer mix were used in a second PCR of roughly 6 to 12 cycles. TCRdb re-analysed the 5' RACE reads in MiXCR, keeping a single row per CDR3 protein. The sample has approximately 810,000 distinct CDR3 sequences, 29% seen once. Source material: blood. The chain carries TRBV9 and TRBJ1-1; no clear D. The source of this sequence is a woman of 80 years or more in good health. The CDR3 nucleotides read TGTGCCAGCAGCGTGAACCTGAACACTGAAGCTTTCTTT. Amino acid sequence: CASSVNLNTEAFF.